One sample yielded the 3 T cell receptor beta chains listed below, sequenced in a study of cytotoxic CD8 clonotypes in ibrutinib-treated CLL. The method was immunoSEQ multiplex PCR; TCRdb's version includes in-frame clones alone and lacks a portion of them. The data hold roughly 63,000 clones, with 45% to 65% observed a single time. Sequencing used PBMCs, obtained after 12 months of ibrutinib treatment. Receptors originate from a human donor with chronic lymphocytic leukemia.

CDR3 DNA: TGTGCCAGCAGCCCCTTACAGGTTGGACAGCCCCAGCATTTT. Translation: CASSPLQVGQPQHF. The gene calls are TRBV6-1 and TRBJ1-5, with a tentative D call TRBD1 (5 bases). CDR3 length equals 14 residues. Germline assignment: CDR1 MNHNS and CDR2 SASEGT. The V end was cut by 6 bases, the J end by 7 bases, with 16 bases between.

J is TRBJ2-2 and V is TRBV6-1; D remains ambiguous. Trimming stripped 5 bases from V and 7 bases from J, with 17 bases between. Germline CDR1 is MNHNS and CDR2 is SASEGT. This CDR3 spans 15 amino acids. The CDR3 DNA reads TGTGCCAGCAGTCTTCGACGCACGCGCGGCGGGGAGCTGTTTTTT. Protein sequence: CASSLRRTRGGELFF.

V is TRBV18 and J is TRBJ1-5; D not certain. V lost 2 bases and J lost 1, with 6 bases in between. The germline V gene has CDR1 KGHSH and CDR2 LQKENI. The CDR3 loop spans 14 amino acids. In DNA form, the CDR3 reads TGTGCCAGCTCACCAGAGGGAAGCAATCAGCCCCAGCATTTT. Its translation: CASSPEGSNQPQHF.